This paragraph reports one TCR beta chain. Its antigen is unidentified. This entry comes from a study of neoadjuvant anti-PD-1 for oral cavity cancer. As for the study in general: Patients mostly received three to four biweekly nivolumab doses at 3 mg/kg before surgery.

Broader study findings: PBMC Gini-index clonality exceeded responders' in non-responders post-nivolumab.

This table comes from immunoSEQ multiplex PCR, and its TCRdb copy is limited to in-frame clones, with some not included. The table includes 14,000 or so clones, 60% to 70% detected once. Sequenced material: PBMCs, taken before nivolumab (anti-PD-1) treatment. The receptor was isolated from a person aged 40 to 85 with oral cavity squamous cell carcinoma.

DNA of the CDR3: TGTGCAAGTCGCTCCCGAGCGGGTGTGGACGAGCAGTACTTC. Its protein product is CASRSRAGVDEQYF. This chain connects TRBV12-2 to TRBJ2-7; the DNA was not compared with TRBD2, the D call given in the table. TRBV12-2 is a pseudogene. The CDR3 sequence is 14 residues long.